This T cell receptor (beta chain) comes out of a study of blood T cells in healthy people across ages (dated by TCRdb to between 2014 and 2016). Study-level background: In model experiments, template switching captured roughly one uniquely barcoded TCR beta cDNA molecule for every two T cells. The study measured age-related changes in TCR beta repertoire diversity using deep sequencing normalized with unique cDNA molecular identifiers. The donors were divided into four age groups: young (average about 15 years), middle-aged (about 41), aged (about 61) and long-lived (82). Donors of different ages were randomly distributed across sequencing lanes to avoid experimental bias. For two donors (one aged 18 to 30 and one aged 80 or older), the study analyzed two additional independent replicas of 1 million unique cDNA reads from the same blood draw. Results the study describes overall, beyond this receptor: A strong correlation was found between observed TCR beta diversity and the percentage of naive T cells measured by flow cytometry. The long-lived group showed more naive CD4+ T cells, fewer expanded clones and increased TCR diversity than the aged group, suggesting age selection. Because the CMV infection status of the donors was unknown, age-related changes in expanded clonotypes may potentially have been confounded. Estimates of total diversity based on one million sequenced T cells were regarded as lower bounds and as underestimates. Conclusive comparison of naive and antigen-experienced compartments was prevented by the profiling of bulk unsorted PBMCs. Observed TCR beta diversity per million T cells fell roughly linearly with age, and a significant reduction was already apparent by age roughly 41.

The library was obtained by 5' RACE. The sequencer listed for this sample is Illumina HiSeq 2500. The second PCR ran for roughly 7 to 12 cycles and used a J-beta primer mix along with a sample-barcoded 5' primer. A unique molecular identifier was introduced onto each TCR beta cDNA molecule by a template-switch 5' adaptor carrying 12 random nucleotides. At least 2.5 million CDR3-containing paired-end reads were obtained from each sample. All of the RNA was converted into first-strand cDNA using the Mint cDNA synthesis kit, with a TRBC-specific oligonucleotide serving as the primer. All cDNA was treated with uracil-DNA glycosylase and then went through a first 18-cycle PCR with the universal primers M1SS and BC2_uni_R. The published analysis was carried out like this. For normalization, 1 million high-quality reads, each with a distinct molecular identifier, were randomly selected from each sample. Reads sharing molecular identifiers were discarded rather than binned into consensus sequences. MiTCR, set to a Q25 quality threshold and the strictest error-elimination algorithm, was used for CDR3 identification, clonotype clustering and error correction. A nonparametric unseen species model using Euler transformation provided a lower-bound estimate of total TCR beta diversity. Using fastp at Q25 and MiXCR, TCRdb reprocessed the public reads and kept productive beta chains. Here each entry gathers all rows of one CDR3 protein and keeps the most common genes and DNA. TCRdb's processing, not the authors', yielded these V and J calls. The sample profile shows just over 1 million distinct CDR3 sequences; less than 50% of them were found once. The ten largest clonotypes hold about 20% of the sample.

The donors were some 36 Caucasian individuals from Russia, aged roughly 6 to 100 years, who were systemically healthy. Around 9.8 milliliters of peripheral blood were collected from each donor into EDTA-treated Vacutainer tubes. Ficoll-Paque density-gradient centrifugation was used to isolate PBMCs, with at least 6.5 million obtained per sample. Total RNA, at least 6 micrograms per sample, was extracted from PBMCs with Trizol reagent. The percentages of naive CD45RAhigh/CD27high T cells were determined by flow cytometry on a PBMC aliquot from every donor. In the germline V gene, CDR1 corresponds to SNHLY and CDR2 to FYNNEI. The CDR3 measures 14 amino acids from cysteine to phenylalanine. This entry keeps only the CDR3 DNA: 42 bases, framed from base 1. V loses 6 bases, J loses 1 base, and the germline ends lie 10 bases apart. This clonotype was detected many times. Its antigen specificity is not known. It has no much larger one-base neighbor in the sample; base qualities were not kept.

This receptor was identified in a woman aged 60-75 years in good health. The source material was blood. The chain couples TRBV2 to TRBJ2-4; the D gene is perhaps TRBD1, on 6 matching bases. At the DNA level, the sequence is TGTGCCAGCAGAGCAGGGGAGGCCAAAAACATTCAGTACTTC. This gives the protein CASRAGEAKNIQYF.